This T cell receptor beta chain was captured in a study of cytomegalovirus exposure and HLA in healthy donors. About the research overall: Among the approximately 430 donors who were genotyped, approximately 84% fell in the genetic ancestry cluster that is associated with self-reported Caucasian donors.

Primers: 60 Vbeta forward and 13 Jbeta reverse. Study processing details: About 11 million of roughly 81 million unique TCR beta chains were shared, per a later count. Some clones are missing from TCRdb's copy, which holds only in-frame ones; the method was immunoSEQ multiplex PCR. For V, J and clone size, that table is used; D and trimming come from the DNA. The repertoire includes around 120,000 clones, roughly 80% of them detected once, and 6.3% sits in the top ten. This TCR derives from a woman between 40 and 50 years old in good health and CMV-seronegative. Sequenced material: PBMCs.

DNA of the CDR3: TGCGCCAGCAGCTTGCAGACTAGCGGGAGTGGGCAGTTCTTC. It translates to CASSLQTSGSGQFF. V and J are TRBV5-1 and TRBJ2-1; TRBD2 matches 12 bases. This CDR3 is built from 14 residues. Germline loops: CDR1 SGHRS, CDR2 YFSETQ. The J segment lost 12 bases and the V segment lost 1 base, leaving 5 bases of the junction unmatched.